This T cell receptor beta chain derives from a study of shared clonotypes between healthy human individuals. Notes on the study in general: All-four-donor shared clonotypes had higher generation probabilities than non-shared clonotypes did.

In the original processing: Filtering differed since immunoSEQ provided only junctions, with no quality scores. Assay: immunoSEQ multiplex PCR; the TCRdb copy retains only in-frame clones and omits some. The V and J calls and clone size come from that table; D and trimming were worked out from the DNA. The sample consists of 2 million to 2.5 million clones, 93% of them appearing once. Concerning this clone itself: The antigen is not known.

V lost 4 bases and J lost 2, with 15 bases in between. Germline CDR1 SGHRS, CDR2 YFSETQ. There are 15 residues in the CDR3. The chain links TRBV5-1 to TRBJ1-2; D is possibly TRBD1 (5 bases). The TCR comes from a man in his late teens or twenties in good health. Some clones in this sample may be carry-over from other donors' samples. Sequenced input: naive CD4+ T cells from PBMCs. Subset described: CD45RA+ positively selected. DNA of the CDR3: TGCGCCAGCAGCGGGGCACCTATACCGAACTATGGCTACACCTTC. Translating gives CASSGAPIPNYGYTF.